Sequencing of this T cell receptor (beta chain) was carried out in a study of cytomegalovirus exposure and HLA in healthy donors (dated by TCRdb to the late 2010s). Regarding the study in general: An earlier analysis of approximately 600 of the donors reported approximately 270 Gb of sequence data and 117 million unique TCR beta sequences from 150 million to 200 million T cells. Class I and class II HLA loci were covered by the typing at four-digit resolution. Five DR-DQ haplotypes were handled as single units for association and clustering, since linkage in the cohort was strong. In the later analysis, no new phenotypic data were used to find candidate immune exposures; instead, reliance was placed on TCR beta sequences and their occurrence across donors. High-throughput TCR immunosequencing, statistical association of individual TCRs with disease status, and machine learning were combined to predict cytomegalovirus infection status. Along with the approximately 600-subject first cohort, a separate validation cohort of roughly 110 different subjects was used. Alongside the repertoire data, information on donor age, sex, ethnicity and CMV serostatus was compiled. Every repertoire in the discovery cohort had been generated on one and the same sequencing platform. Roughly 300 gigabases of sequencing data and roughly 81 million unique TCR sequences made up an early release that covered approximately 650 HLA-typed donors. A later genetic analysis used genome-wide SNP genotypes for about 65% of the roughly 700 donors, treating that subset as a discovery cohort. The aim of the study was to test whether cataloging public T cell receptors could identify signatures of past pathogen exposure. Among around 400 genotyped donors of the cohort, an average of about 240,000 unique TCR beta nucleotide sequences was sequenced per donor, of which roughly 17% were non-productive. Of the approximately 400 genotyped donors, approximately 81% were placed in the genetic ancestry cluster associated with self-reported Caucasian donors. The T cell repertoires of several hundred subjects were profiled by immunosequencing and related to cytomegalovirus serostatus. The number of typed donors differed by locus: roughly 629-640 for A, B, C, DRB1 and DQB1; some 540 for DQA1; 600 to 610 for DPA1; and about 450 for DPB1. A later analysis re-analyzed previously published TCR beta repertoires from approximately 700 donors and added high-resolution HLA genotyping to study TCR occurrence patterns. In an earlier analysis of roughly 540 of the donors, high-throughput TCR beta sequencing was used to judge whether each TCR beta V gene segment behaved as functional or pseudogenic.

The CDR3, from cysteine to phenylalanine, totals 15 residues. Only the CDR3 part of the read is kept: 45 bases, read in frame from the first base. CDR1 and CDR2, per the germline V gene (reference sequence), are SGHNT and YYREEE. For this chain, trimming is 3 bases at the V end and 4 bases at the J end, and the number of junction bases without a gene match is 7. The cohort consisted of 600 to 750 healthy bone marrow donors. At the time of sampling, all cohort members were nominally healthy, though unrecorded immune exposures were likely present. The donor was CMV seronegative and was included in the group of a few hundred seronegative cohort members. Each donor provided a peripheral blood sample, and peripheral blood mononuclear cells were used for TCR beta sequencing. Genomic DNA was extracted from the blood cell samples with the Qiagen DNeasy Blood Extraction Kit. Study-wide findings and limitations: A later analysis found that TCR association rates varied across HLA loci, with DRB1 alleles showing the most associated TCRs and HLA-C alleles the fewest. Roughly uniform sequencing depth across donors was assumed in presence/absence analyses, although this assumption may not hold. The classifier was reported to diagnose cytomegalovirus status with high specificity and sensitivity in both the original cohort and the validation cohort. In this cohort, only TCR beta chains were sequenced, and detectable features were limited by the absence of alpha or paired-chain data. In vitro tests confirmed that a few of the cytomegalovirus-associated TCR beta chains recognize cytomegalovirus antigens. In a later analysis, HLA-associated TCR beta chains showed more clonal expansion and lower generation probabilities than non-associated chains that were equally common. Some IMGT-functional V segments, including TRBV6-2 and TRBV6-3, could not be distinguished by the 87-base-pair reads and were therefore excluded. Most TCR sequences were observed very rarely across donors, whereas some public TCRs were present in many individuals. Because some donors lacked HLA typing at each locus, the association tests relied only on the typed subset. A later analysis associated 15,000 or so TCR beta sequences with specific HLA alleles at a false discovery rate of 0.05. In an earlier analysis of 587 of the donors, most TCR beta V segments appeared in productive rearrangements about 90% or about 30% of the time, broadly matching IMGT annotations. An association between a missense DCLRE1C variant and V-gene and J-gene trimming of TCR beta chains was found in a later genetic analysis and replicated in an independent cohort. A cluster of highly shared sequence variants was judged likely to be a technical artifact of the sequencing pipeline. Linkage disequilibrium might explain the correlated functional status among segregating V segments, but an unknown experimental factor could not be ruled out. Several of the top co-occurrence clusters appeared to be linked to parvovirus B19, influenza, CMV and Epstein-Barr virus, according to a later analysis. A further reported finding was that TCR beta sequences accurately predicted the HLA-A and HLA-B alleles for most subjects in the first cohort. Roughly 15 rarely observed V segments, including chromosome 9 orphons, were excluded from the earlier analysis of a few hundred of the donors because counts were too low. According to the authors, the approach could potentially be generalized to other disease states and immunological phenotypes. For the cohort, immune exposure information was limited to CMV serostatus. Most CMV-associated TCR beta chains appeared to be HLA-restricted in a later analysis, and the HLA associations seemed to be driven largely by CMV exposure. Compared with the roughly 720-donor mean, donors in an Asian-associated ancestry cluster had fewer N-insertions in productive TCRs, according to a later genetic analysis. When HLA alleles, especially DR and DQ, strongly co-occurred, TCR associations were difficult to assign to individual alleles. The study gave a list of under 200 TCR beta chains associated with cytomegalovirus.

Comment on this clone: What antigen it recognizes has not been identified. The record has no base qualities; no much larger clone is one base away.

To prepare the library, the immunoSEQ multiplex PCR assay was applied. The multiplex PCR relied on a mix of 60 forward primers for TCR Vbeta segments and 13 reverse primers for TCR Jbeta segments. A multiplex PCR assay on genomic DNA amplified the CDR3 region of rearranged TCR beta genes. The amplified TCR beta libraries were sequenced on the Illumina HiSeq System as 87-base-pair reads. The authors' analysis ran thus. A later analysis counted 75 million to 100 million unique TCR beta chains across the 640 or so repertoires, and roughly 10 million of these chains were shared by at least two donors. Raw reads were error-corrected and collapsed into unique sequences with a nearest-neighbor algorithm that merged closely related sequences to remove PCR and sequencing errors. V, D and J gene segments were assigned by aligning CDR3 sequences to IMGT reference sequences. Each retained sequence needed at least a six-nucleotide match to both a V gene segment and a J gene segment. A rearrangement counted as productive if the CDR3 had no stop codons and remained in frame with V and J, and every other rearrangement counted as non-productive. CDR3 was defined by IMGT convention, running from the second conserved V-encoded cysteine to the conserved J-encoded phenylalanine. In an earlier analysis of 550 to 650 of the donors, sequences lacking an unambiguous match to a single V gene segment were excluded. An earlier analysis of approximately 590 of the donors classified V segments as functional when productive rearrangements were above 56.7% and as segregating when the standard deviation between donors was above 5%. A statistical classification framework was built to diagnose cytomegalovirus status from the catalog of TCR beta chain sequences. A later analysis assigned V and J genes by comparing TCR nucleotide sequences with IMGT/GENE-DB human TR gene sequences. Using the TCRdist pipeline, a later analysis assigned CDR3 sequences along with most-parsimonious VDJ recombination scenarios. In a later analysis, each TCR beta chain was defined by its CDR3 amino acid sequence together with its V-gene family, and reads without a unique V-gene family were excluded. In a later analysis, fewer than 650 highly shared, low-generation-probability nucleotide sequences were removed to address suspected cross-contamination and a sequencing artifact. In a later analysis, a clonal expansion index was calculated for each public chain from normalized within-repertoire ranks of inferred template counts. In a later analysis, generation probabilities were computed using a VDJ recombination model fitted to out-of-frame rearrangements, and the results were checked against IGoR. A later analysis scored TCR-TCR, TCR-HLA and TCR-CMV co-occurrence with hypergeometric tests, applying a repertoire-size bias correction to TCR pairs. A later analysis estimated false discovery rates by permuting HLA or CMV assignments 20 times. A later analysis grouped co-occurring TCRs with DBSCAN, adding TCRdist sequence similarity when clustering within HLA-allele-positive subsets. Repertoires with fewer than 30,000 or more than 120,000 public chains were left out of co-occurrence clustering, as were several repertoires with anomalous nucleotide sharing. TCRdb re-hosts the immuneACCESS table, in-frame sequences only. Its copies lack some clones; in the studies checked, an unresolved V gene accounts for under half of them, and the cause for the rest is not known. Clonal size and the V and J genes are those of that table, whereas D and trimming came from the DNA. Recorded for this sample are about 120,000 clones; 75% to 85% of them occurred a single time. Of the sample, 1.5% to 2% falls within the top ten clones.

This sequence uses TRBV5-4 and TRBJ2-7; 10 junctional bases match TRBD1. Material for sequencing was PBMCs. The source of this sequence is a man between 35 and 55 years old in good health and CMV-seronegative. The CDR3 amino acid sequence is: CASSWGTGVGYEQYF. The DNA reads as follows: TGTGCCAGCAGCTGGGGGACAGGGGTTGGTTACGAGCAGTACTTC.